This paragraph reports one TCR beta chain. The V segment lost 3 bases and the J segment 3 bases; nucleotides outside the gene matches: 10. The CDR3 has 16 amino acids. Germline V lookup: CDR1 WNHNN, CDR2 SYGVQD (reference sequence). The data are from a study of blood T cell repertoires in COVID-19. For the study at large: The origin of the acute and convalescent COVID-19 samples was the United States, Italy and Spain. In each case, the material was cDNA or gDNA derived from T cells, B-cell-depleted T cells, or PBMCs.

Seattle patient enrollment occurred during active infection, with longitudinal follow-up thereafter. Original processing notes: Counts of nucleated cells, estimated from reference gene primer amplification, were obtained. Measured with immunoSEQ multiplex PCR; TCRdb has only the in-frame clones, and not every one. V, J and clone size reflect that table, while D and trimming were determined from the DNA. The profile covers 400,000 to 450,000 clones, with 80% to 90% appearing a single time and about 0.91% taken by the ten largest. This sequence originates from a man in his late teens or twenties with COVID-19, enrolled during active disease. Sequencing was done on a sample of peripheral blood. The chain is built from TRBV10-1 and TRBJ2-5, with 7 nucleotides matching TRBD2. The CDR3 DNA is TGCGCCAGCAGTGAAGGTCCGCGGGGGACGGAAGAGACCCAGTACTTC. It translates to CASSEGPRGTEETQYF.